One and the same sample provided the 23 T cell receptor beta chains below, sequenced in a study of PD-1 blockade in mismatch repair-deficient tumors. The protocol was immunoSEQ multiplex PCR, while the TCRdb copy is restricted to in-frame clones and leaves out a portion. The repertoire consists of over 30,000 clones, with less than 90% occurring once and the leading ten covering about 3.7%. This specimen consisted of PBMCs, obtained around 6 weeks after starting pembrolizumab. The receptors derive from an adult with mismatch repair-deficient cancer.

The J gene is TRBJ2-6, the V gene TRBV27, with D hard to call. The V gene's germline CDR1 is MNHEY and CDR2 SMNVEV (reference sequence). The CDR3 length is 18 residues. V was shortened by 0 bases and J by 0 bases, with 12 bases between the two germline ends. CDR3 in amino acids: CASSLSSVRNSGANVLTF. The DNA for the CDR3 is TGTGCCAGCAGTTTATCCTCGGTTCGAAACTCTGGGGCCAACGTCCTGACTTTC.

This clone was seen a handful of times. V and J are TRBV28 and TRBJ2-5; D is possibly TRBD1 (6 bases). V lost 5 bases and J 5 bases, leaving 21 bases between the germline ends. There are 16 residues in the CDR3. The V gene's germline CDR1 is MDHEN and CDR2 SYDVKM. The CDR3 sequence is CASSTVHRDLQETQYF. The DNA of the CDR3 is TGTGCCAGCAGTACGGTACACAGGGATCTCCAGGAGACCCAGTACTTC.

The V call is TRBV7-9, the J call TRBJ2-3, with D possibly being TRBD1 (6 bases). There are 14 residues in the CDR3. V lost 2 bases to trimming and J lost 6 bases, with 12 bases between them. Germline loops: CDR1 SEHNR, CDR2 FQNEAQ (reference sequence). The CDR3 DNA reads as TGTGCCAGCAGCTTAAATCAGGGGATGGATACGCAGTATTTT. This encodes CASSLNQGMDTQYF.

The rearrangement uses TRBV19 and TRBJ1-2, with 7 bases that match TRBD1. Germline V gene data show CDR1 as LNHDA and CDR2 as SQIVND (reference sequence). The CDR3 consists of 16 residues. Trimming cost V 5 bases and J 3 bases; bases outside gene matches: 12. CDR3 coding DNA: TGTGCCAGTAGTCCCGCCGGCTCAGGGGGTTACTATGGCTACACCTTC. As protein: CASSPAGSGGYYGYTF.

This clone was seen a single time. The chain links TRBV7-9 to TRBJ2-1, with TRBD2 identical over 13 bases. The CDR3 loop spans 15 amino acids. V shed 4 bases and J 7 bases; nucleotides not matched to a gene: 4. From germline, CDR1 is SEHNR and CDR2 FQNEAQ (reference sequence). The CDR3 DNA reads as TGTGCCAGCAGCTCCCAGGGACTAGCGGGAAATGAGCAGTTCTTC. Translating it yields CASSSQGLAGNEQFF.

The chain has TRBV5-8 and TRBJ1-1; maybe TRBD1 (6 bases). Germline V gene sequence: CDR1 SGHTS, CDR2 YDEGEE. The CDR3 length is 15 residues. Trimming pared 4 bases from V and 1 base from J, leaving 14 bases between. Here the CDR3 reads CASSLLMTGNTEAFF. DNA of the CDR3: TGTGCCAGCAGCCTTCTAATGACAGGGAACACTGAAGCTTTCTTT.

V is TRBV4-2 and J is TRBJ2-3, with TRBD2 matching 9 bases. Germline V lookup: CDR1 LGHNA, CDR2 YNFKEQ. V gave up 4 bases and J gave up 0 bases; unmatched junction bases: 2. The CDR3 consists of 15 residues. The CDR3 DNA follows: TGTGCCAGCAGCCGACTAGCGGCTAGCACAGATACGCAGTATTTT. It specifies CASSRLAASTDTQYF.

The CDR3 reads CASSESVAKTVVETQYF. The CDR3 nucleotides are TGTGCCAGCAGCGAGTCGGTAGCTAAGACGGTTGTGGAGACCCAGTACTTC. This chain links TRBV7-8 with TRBJ2-5; D uncertain. The CDR3 sequence is 17 residues long. CDR1 SGHVS and CDR2 FQNEAQ come from the germline V gene. Trimming pared 5 bases from V and 5 bases from J, leaving 24 bases between.

V usage is TRBV29-1 and J usage is TRBJ1-2; D call uncertain. V lost 5 bases and J 4 bases, leaving 11 bases between the germline ends. The CDR3 is 12 residues long. Germline CDR1 SQVTM, CDR2 ANQGSEA. CDR3 coding DNA: TGCAGCGTTCAACCCCTAACCTATGGCTACACCTTC. This codes for CSVQPLTYGYTF.

The chain is built from TRBV10-3 and TRBJ2-1; 8 bases line up with TRBD2. Germline CDR1 and CDR2: ENHRY and SYGVKD. Germline trimming cut 3 bases from V and 7 bases from J; bases unmatched to any gene: 17. CDR3 length equals 18 residues. The CDR3 reads CAISEHGTGGLGVNEQFF. In DNA form, the CDR3 reads TGTGCCATCAGTGAACACGGGACCGGGGGACTAGGAGTTAATGAGCAGTTCTTC.

This clone was seen a few times. V and J are TRBV7-9 and TRBJ1-2, with unresolved D. The CDR3 is made up of 13 amino acids. V was pared by 4 bases and J by 5 bases, with 11 bases between. The germline gives CDR1 SEHNR, CDR2 FQNEAQ (reference sequence). The CDR3 protein is CASSSTTVYGYTF. The CDR3 DNA reads TGTGCCAGCAGCTCCACTACGGTATATGGCTACACCTTC.

The rearrangement links TRBV4-2 to TRBJ2-3; perhaps TRBD2 as D (6 bases). There are 15 residues in the CDR3. Trimming left V 2 bases short and J 6 bases short, with 15 bases between. Germline CDR1 LGHNA, CDR2 YNFKEQ. CDR3 in DNA: TGTGCCAGCAGCCAAAATGTGGGAGGCCGGGATACGCAGTATTTT. This sequence encodes CASSQNVGGRDTQYF.

In this sample, this clone turned up once. CDR3 nucleotide sequence: TGTGCCAGTATCCCCCCGGGACAGGGAGGCACCGGGGAGCTGTTTTTT. Its translation: CASIPPGQGGTGELFF. This chain uses TRBV19 with TRBJ2-2, with TRBD1 identical over 9 bases. Trimming took 7 bases from V and 4 from J; bases not matched to a gene: 10. Looked up from germline, CDR1 is LNHDA and CDR2 is SQIVND (reference sequence). This CDR3 comprises 16 residues. The full variable domain, completed using reference TRBV19 and TRBJ2-2, is DGGITQSPKYLFRKEGQNVTLSCEQNLNHDAMYWYRQDPGQGLRLIYYSQIVNDFQKGDIAEGYSVSREKKESFPLTVTSAQKNPTAFYLCASIPPGQGGTGELFFGEGSRLTVL.

This clone was picked up a small number of times. This chain links TRBV29-1 with TRBJ2-7; the D is unclear. The length of the CDR3 is 11 residues. V was cut by 4 bases and J by 4 bases, with 8 bases left in between. The germline gives CDR1 SQVTM, CDR2 ANQGSEA. The CDR3 reads CSVGNGYEQYF. In DNA form, the CDR3 reads TGCAGCGTTGGAAACGGGTACGAGCAGTACTTC.

This chain joins TRBV4-1 and TRBJ2-3; 11 bases match TRBD2. Trimming cost V 4 bases and J 5 bases; bases outside gene matches: 8. Germline V gene lookup returns CDR1 MGHRA and CDR2 YSYEKL. CDR3 length: 16 residues. Here the CDR3 reads CASSLETSGTIDTQYF. The CDR3 region has the DNA TGCGCCAGCAGCCTCGAGACTAGCGGGACTATAGATACGCAGTATTTT.

This rearrangement joins TRBV15 to TRBJ1-5; D gene ambiguous. CDR1 is LNHNV, CDR2 YYDKDF, per germline (reference sequence). The CDR3 has 14 residues. The V gene lost 9 bases and the J gene lost 5 bases, with 17 bases spanning the gap. CDR3 sequence reads: CATRKGAGYQPQHF. The DNA of the CDR3 is TGTGCCACTCGCAAGGGAGCTGGGTATCAGCCCCAGCATTTT.

The sample holds a few counts of this clone. The chain links TRBV27 to TRBJ2-7; TRBD2 is a possible D gene (6 bases). The CDR3 is made up of 13 amino acids. Trimming removed 5 bases from V and 2 bases from J, with 10 bases in between. Germline loops: CDR1 MNHEY, CDR2 SMNVEV (reference sequence). For the CDR3, the DNA is TGTGCCAGCAGTATAGCGGTTGCCTACGAGCAGTACTTC. It is translated as CASSIAVAYEQYF.

The chain uses TRBV5-4 and TRBJ2-5, with TRBD1 matching 7 bases. Looked up from germline, CDR1 is SGHNT and CDR2 is YYREEE (reference sequence). This CDR3 comprises 13 residues. V lost 3 bases, J lost 5 bases, and 4 bases stayed unmatched. For the CDR3, the DNA is TGTGCCAGCAGCTCCGGGACAGTGGAGACCCAGTACTTC. Protein product: CASSSGTVETQYF.

The rearrangement links TRBV5-1 to TRBJ2-5; 8 nucleotides align to TRBD2. The CDR3 covers 15 residues. The junction had 2 bases not matched to a gene; V was cut back by 0 bases and J by 1 base. Germline CDR1 reads SGHRS; CDR2 reads YFSETQ. The DNA of the CDR3 is TGCGCCAGCAGCTTGGGAACTAGCGGCCAAGAGACCCAGTACTTC. It is translated as CASSLGTSGQETQYF.

CDR3 in DNA: TGTGCCAGCAGCCCCAGCGGGAGGGCCCGTGGTGAGCAGTTCTTC. Translation gives CASSPSGRARGEQFF. The gene calls are TRBV7-3 and TRBJ2-1; 10 nucleotides match TRBD2. The germline V gene has CDR1 SGHTA and CDR2 FQGTGA. CDR3 length: 15 amino acids. Trimming removed 5 bases from V and 9 bases from J; junction bases left unmatched: 10.

V and J are TRBV28 and TRBJ2-1, with D possibly matching TRBD1 (5 bases). The CDR3 is 13 amino acids. Trimming left V 3 bases short and J 8 bases short, with 11 bases between. Per germline, CDR1 MDHEN and CDR2 SYDVKM. In DNA, the CDR3 is TGTGCCAGCAGTTTCTCCGACAGAGATGAGCAGTTCTTC. Translation: CASSFSDRDEQFF.

The rearrangement joins TRBV19 to TRBJ2-1; TRBD2 matches 7 bases. J gave up 7 bases and V 8 bases, and 17 bases lay outside the gene matches. CDR1 is LNHDA, CDR2 SQIVND, per germline (reference sequence). The CDR3 is made up of 16 amino acids. The CDR3 coding sequence is TGTGCCAGTTCCCCCACCGGCGGGAGAAGTAATAATGAGCAGTTCTTC. Amino acid sequence: CASSPTGGRSNNEQFF.

The CDR3 loop reads CASSPPGSGSETQYF. CDR3 bases: TGTGCCAGCTCACCACCCGGTTCGGGTTCGGAGACCCAGTACTTC. The chain has TRBV18 and TRBJ2-5; D is uncertain. The CDR3 contains 15 residues. From germline, CDR1 is KGHSH and CDR2 LQKENI. V lost 0 bases and J 5 bases, leaving 13 bases between the germline ends.